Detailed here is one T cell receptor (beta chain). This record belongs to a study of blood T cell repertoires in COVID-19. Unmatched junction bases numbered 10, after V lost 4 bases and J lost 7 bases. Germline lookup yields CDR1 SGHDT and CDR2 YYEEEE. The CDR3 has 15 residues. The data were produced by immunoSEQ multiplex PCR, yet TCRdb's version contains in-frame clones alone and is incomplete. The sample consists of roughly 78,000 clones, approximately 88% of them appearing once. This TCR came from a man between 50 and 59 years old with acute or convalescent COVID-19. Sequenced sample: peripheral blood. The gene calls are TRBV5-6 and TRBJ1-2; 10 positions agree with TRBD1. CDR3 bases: TGTGCCAGCAGCAGTACTCCGGGACAGGGGATTGGCTACACCTTC. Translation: CASSSTPGQGIGYTF. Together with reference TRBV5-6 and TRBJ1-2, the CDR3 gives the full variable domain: DAGVTQSPTHLIKTRGQQVTLRCSPKSGHDTVSWYQQALGQGPQFIFQYYEEEERQRGNFPDRFSGHQFPNYSSELNVNALLLGDSALYLCASSSTPGQGIGYTFGSGTRLTVV.